The 3 T cell receptor beta chains below were found in one sample sequenced in a study of shared clonotypes between healthy human individuals. Using immunoSEQ multiplex PCR, the repertoire was profiled, and TCRdb retains in-frame clones only, with some absent. The data show some 1,100,000 clones, approximately 78% seen once. Sequenced sample: memory CD4+ T cells from PBMCs. The sample's subset: CD45RA-negative fraction. These receptors were taken from a man aged 18 to 29 in good health. Some clones in this sample may be carry-over from other donors' samples.

This CDR3 is CASIRQNEQFF. CDR3 DNA sequence: TGTGCCAGCATTCGACAAAATGAGCAGTTCTTC. The chain links TRBV2 to TRBJ2-1; D is ambiguous. Germline V gene data show CDR1 as SNHLY and CDR2 as FYNNEI. The V end lost 7 bases, the J end lost 7 bases, and 8 bases lay between the germline ends. CDR3 size: 11 residues.

V is TRBV7-8 and J is TRBJ2-1; D remains unclear. Trimming stripped 1 base from V and 8 bases from J, with 12 bases between. Per germline, CDR1 SGHVS and CDR2 FQNEAQ. The CDR3 loop spans 14 amino acids. Written as DNA, the CDR3 is TGTGCCAGCAGCTTAGGCGGCCCTGTGGATGAGCAGTTCTTC. Translating gives CASSLGGPVDEQFF. Drawing the rest from reference TRBV7-8 and TRBJ2-1, the complete variable domain is GAGVSQSPRYKVAKRGQDVALRCDPISGHVSLFWYQQALGQGPEFLTYFQNEAQLDKSGLPSDRFFAERPEGSVSTLKIQRTQQEDSAVYLCASSLGGPVDEQFFGPGTRLTVL.

In regard to this clone: At the DNA level, this CDR3 is encoded by other sequences in the same sample as well. The genes are TRBV10-3 and TRBJ2-5, with unresolved D. Germline V gene data show CDR1 as ENHRY and CDR2 as SYGVKD. Trimming shortened V by 0 bases and J by 3 bases, and 2 bases separated the two germline ends. This CDR3 contains 12 residues. The DNA of the CDR3 is TGTGCCATCAGTGAGTCCAAAGAGACCCAGTACTTC. This translates into CAISESKETQYF.